This TCR beta chain comes out of a study of OX40 agonist ivuxolimab in advanced cancers. Clones were sequenced by immunoSEQ multiplex PCR, and TCRdb holds only the in-frame ones, with some missing. The sample has roughly 60,000 clones, around 92% seen once. V lost 2 bases to trimming and J lost 5 bases, with 4 bases between them. Germline V gene data show CDR1 as MNHNY and CDR2 as SVGAGI (reference sequence). The CDR3 extends over 12 amino acids. General study points: Also showing low normalized T-cell clonal expansion were some of the nonresponders.

This clone has only a few counts. No antigen is known for it. V is TRBV6-6 and J is TRBJ2-1, with D unresolved. The TCR was taken from an adult with an advanced solid tumor such as melanoma, head and neck, liver or kidney cancer. This material consisted of CD4+ or CD8+ T cells sorted from blood, taken in a trial of the OX40 agonist ivuxolimab. Written as DNA, the CDR3 is TGTGCCAGCAGTTACGGCGACAATGAGCAGTTCTTC. It encodes CASSYGDNEQFF.